These 10 T cell receptor beta chains were sequenced from one sample in a study of T cell responses to AZD1222 COVID-19 vaccine. The assay was immunoSEQ multiplex PCR, and TCRdb's table has in-frame clones only and misses some. Of 150,000 or so clones listed, roughly 87% are singletons. Sequences were derived from peripheral blood, sampled on day 0 of AZD1222 vaccination. These receptors all stem from an adult in good health.

This chain links TRBV4-3 with TRBJ2-1; 10 positions match TRBD2. From germline, CDR1 is LGHNA and CDR2 YSLEER. The CDR3 runs to 19 residues. The V and J ends lost 2 bases and 0 bases, in that order; junction bases with no gene match: 10. The CDR3 region is CASSQSVAGGKSSYNEQFF. CDR3 DNA sequence: TGCGCCAGCAGCCAATCCGTAGCGGGAGGCAAAAGCTCCTACAATGAGCAGTTCTTC.

This clone was detected only once. V usage is TRBV7-3 and J usage is TRBJ1-2, with a tentative D call TRBD1 (6 bases). V lost 2 bases and J 8 bases, leaving 9 bases between the germline ends. This CDR3 region has 12 residues. From germline, CDR1 is SGHTA and CDR2 FQGTGA. DNA for the CDR3: TGTGCCAGCAGCTTAGGGGGCCGGGGCTACACCTTC. Translated, it gives CASSLGGRGYTF.

This rearrangement joins TRBV28 to TRBJ2-3, with 7 bases aligning to TRBD2. This CDR3 is built from 15 residues. J lost 2 bases, V lost 4 bases, and 6 bases had no gene match. Germline values: CDR1 MDHEN, CDR2 SYDVKM. CDR3 region: CASSSSGIFTDTQYF. The CDR3 DNA follows: TGTGCCAGCAGTTCCAGCGGGATCTTCACAGATACGCAGTATTTT.

The chain joins TRBV19 to TRBJ1-2; the match to TRBD1 covers 7 bases. The CDR3 is 15 residues long. Trimming took 5 bases from V and 5 from J; bases not matched to a gene: 11. Germline CDR1 and CDR2: LNHDA and SQIVND (reference sequence). The CDR3 nucleotides read TGTGCCAGTAGTGAGTCAGGGGGTAGCGGATATGGCTACACCTTC. Translated, it gives CASSESGGSGYGYTF.

V gene TRBV27 combines with J gene TRBJ2-1; 12 nucleotides align to TRBD2. Trimming at V came to 3 bases and at J to 8 bases, leaving 5 bases not matched to a gene. Germline CDR1 is MNHEY and CDR2 is SMNVEV (reference sequence). The CDR3 has 15 residues. The CDR3 DNA is TGTGCCAGCAGTTTGCCTAGCGGGAGGGCCCATGAGCAGTTCTTC. Amino acids: CASSLPSGRAHEQFF.

The chain links TRBV2 to TRBJ2-1, with D maybe TRBD2 (5 bases). Trimming cost V 2 bases and J 0 bases, with 11 bases left between them. The CDR3 sequence is 16 residues long. The germline CDR1 and CDR2 sequences are SNHLY and FYNNEI. CDR3 coding DNA: TGTGCCAGCAGTGAACGGGGAGCCTCCTCCTACAATGAGCAGTTCTTC. Amino acids: CASSERGASSYNEQFF.

The chain couples TRBV6-5 to TRBJ1-2, with 7 bases matching TRBD1. Germline V lookup: CDR1 MNHEY, CDR2 SVGAGI. Trimming took 4 bases from V and 2 from J; bases not matched to a gene: 1. The CDR3 loop spans 13 amino acids. CDR3 nucleotide sequence: TGTGCCAGCAGTTGGGGACAGAACTATGGCTACACCTTC. Its translation is CASSWGQNYGYTF.

The J gene is TRBJ2-3, the V gene TRBV7-7; D is undetermined. The germline gives CDR1 SSHAT, CDR2 FNYEAQ (reference sequence). This CDR3 comprises 14 residues. V lost 2 bases and J lost 2, with 8 bases in between. The CDR3 DNA reads as TGTGCCAGCAGCTTAATGTTGGTCACAGATACGCAGTATTTT. The encoded protein is CASSLMLVTDTQYF.

This sequence joins TRBV6-6 and TRBJ1-4; TRBD1 matches at 9 bases. The CDR3 runs to 20 residues. Trimming took 5 bases from V and 0 from J; bases not matched to a gene: 16. The V gene's germline CDR1 is MNHNY and CDR2 SVGAGI (reference sequence). The CDR3 reads CASSRPIAGTGTTTNEKLFF. The CDR3 DNA reads as TGTGCCAGCAGTCGACCCATCGCCGGGACAGGGACTACAACTAATGAAAAACTGTTTTTT.

The V and J genes are TRBV5-1 and TRBJ1-4, with 7 bases matching TRBD1. The junction had 9 bases not matched to a gene; V was cut back by 1 base and J by 6 bases. The CDR3 has 16 amino acids. Germline-derived CDR1 and CDR2 are SGHRS and YFSETQ. The CDR3 DNA sequence: TGCGCCAGCAGCTTGACTATAGGGACAGACTATGAAAAACTGTTTTTT. It specifies CASSLTIGTDYEKLFF.